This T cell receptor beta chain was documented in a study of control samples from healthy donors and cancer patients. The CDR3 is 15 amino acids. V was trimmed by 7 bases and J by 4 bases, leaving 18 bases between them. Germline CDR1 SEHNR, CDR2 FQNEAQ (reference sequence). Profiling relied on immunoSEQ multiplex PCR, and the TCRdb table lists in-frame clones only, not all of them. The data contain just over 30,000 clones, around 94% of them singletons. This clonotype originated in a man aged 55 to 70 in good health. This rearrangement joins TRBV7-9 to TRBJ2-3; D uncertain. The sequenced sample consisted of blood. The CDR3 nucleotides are TGTGCCAGCATCGTAGGGCGCTCCGTGCCAGATACGCAGTATTTT. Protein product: CASIVGRSVPDTQYF.